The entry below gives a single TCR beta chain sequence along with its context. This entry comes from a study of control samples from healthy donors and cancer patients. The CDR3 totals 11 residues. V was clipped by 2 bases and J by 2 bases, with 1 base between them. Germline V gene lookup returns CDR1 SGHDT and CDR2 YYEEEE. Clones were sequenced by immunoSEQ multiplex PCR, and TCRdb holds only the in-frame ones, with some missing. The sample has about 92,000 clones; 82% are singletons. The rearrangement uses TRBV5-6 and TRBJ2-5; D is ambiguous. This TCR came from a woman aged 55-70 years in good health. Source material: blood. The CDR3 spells CASSFQETQYF. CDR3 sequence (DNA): TGTGCCAGCAGCTTTCAAGAGACCCAGTACTTC.